Listed below are T cell receptor beta chains from one sample, sequenced in a study of blood T cells in healthy people across ages. Via MiXCR, TCRdb re-called the 5' RACE reads, giving one row per CDR3 protein. The repertoire holds approximately 690,000 distinct CDR3 sequences, with roughly three fifths as singletons. Sequenced sample: blood. All receptors come from a man aged 60-69 years in good health. The CDR3 runs from the conserved cysteine through the conserved F or W. A D gene is named only where the DNA matches it firmly. Only some rows state a clone size, as once, few, many or a class for expanded clones.

>-|TRBD1|TRBV7-2|TRBJ2-1
CASSLGTGGWNEQFF
TGTGCCAGCAGCTTAGGGACAGGGGGCTGGAATGAGCAGTTCTTC
>-|TRBD1|TRBV20-1|TRBJ2-7
CSARGQGISYEQYF
TGCAGTGCCCGAGGACAGGGAATCAGCTACGAGCAGTACTTC
>-|-|TRBV20-1|TRBJ2-7
CSARAQKGEQYF
TGCAGTGCTAGAGCCCAGAAGGGCGAGCAGTACTTC
>few|-|TRBV6-2/TRBV6-3|TRBJ2-5
CASRTPALQETQYF
TGTGCCAGCAGAACCCCGGCTCTTCAAGAGACCCAGTACTTC
>-|TRBD2|TRBV20-1|TRBJ2-5
CSARDHGGGYQETQYF
TGCAGTGCTAGAGATCACGGGGGGGGTTACCAAGAGACCCAGTACTTC
>-|TRBD1|TRBV6-6|TRBJ1-1
CASSYGLGQGDTEAFF
TGTGCCAGCAGTTACGGTTTGGGACAGGGGGACACTGAAGCTTTCTTT
>-|TRBD1|TRBV12-3/TRBV12-4|TRBJ1-2
CASSLGPQGASNYGYTF
TGTGCCAGCAGTTTAGGGCCGCAGGGGGCGTCTAACTATGGCTACACCTTC
>-|-|TRBV5-5|TRBJ2-5
CASSRGVYQETQYF
TGTGCCAGCAGCCGCGGCGTGTACCAAGAGACCCAGTACTTC
>-|TRBD2|TRBV11-3|TRBJ2-5
CASSPHAASGSEQYF
TGTGCCAGCAGCCCCCACGCGGCTAGCGGGTCGGAGCAGTACTTC
>-|-|TRBV6-6|TRBJ2-5
CASRRNRGQIETQYF
TGTGCCAGCAGGCGGAATCGGGGGCAAATTGAGACCCAGTACTTC
>-|-|TRBV12-3/TRBV12-4|TRBJ1-2
CASQATSNYGYTF
TGTGCCAGCCAGGCGACTTCTAACTATGGCTACACCTTC
>-|-|TRBV6-6|TRBJ2-7
CASSVLSGSAQYF
TGTGCCAGCAGTGTCCTTTCAGGGTCCGCGCAGTACTTC
>-|-|TRBV5-1|TRBJ2-2
CASSLGASYIGELFF
TGCGCCAGCAGCTTGGGGGCAAGCTACATCGGGGAGCTGTTTTTT
>-|-|TRBV3-1|TRBJ1-1
CASSQDPRGGSEAFF
TGTGCCAGCAGCCAAGATCCCCGGGGAGGTTCTGAAGCTTTCTTT
>-|-|TRBV4-2|TRBJ1-6
CASSQDSSYNSPLHF
TGTGCCAGCAGCCAAGACAGTTCCTATAATTCACCCCTCCACTTT
>-|-|TRBV25-1|TRBJ1-2
CASSERTAYGYTF
TGTGCCAGCAGTGAACGGACGGCCTATGGCTACACCTTC
>-|TRBD1|TRBV28|TRBJ2-7
CASSPPGQRYEQYF
TGTGCCAGCAGTCCGCCGGGACAGCGTTACGAGCAGTACTTC
>once|TRBD2|TRBV28|TRBJ2-3
CASSFVGLATDTQYF
TGTGCCAGCAGTTTCGTGGGACTAGCGACCGATACGCAGTATTTT
>-|-|TRBV7-9|TRBJ1-1
CASSPSTWPEAFF
TGTGCCAGCAGCCCATCGACATGGCCTGAAGCTTTCTTT
>-|-|TRBV2|TRBJ1-4
CAFRLEGEKLFF
TGTGCCTTCCGATTGGAAGGGGAAAAACTGTTTTTT
>few|TRBD2|TRBV7-2|TRBJ2-5
CASSSLAGEETQYF
TGTGCCAGCAGCTCCTTGGCGGGGGAAGAGACCCAGTACTTC
>-|-|TRBV3-1|TRBJ1-1
CASSQDMKPGRGNTEAFF
TGTGCCAGCAGCCAAGATATGAAACCTGGCAGAGGGAACACTGAAGCTTTCTTT
>-|-|TRBV25-1|TRBJ1-1
CASCPGGPNTEAFF
TGTGCCAGCTGCCCCGGGGGTCCGAACACTGAAGCTTTCTTT
>-|-|TRBV10-3|TRBJ2-1
CAISGGKSSYNEQFF
TGTGCCATCAGTGGGGGGAAGAGCTCCTACAATGAGCAGTTCTTC
>few|-|TRBV24-1|TRBJ2-7
CATRGHEQYF
TGTGCCACCAGGGGCCACGAGCAGTACTTC
>-|TRBD2|TRBV9|TRBJ2-3
CASSDGPGRGTDTQYF
TGTGCCAGCAGCGACGGCCCGGGGAGGGGCACAGATACGCAGTATTTT
>-|TRBD2|TRBV6-2/TRBV6-3|TRBJ2-3
CASSYPPSGGIYGDTQYF
TGTGCCAGCAGTTACCCCCCTAGCGGGGGGATATACGGAGATACGCAGTATTTT
>-|-|TRBV7-9|TRBJ1-2
CASSLEGPGYTF
TGTGCCAGCAGCTTAGAGGGGCCAGGCTACACCTTC
>-|TRBD2|TRBV7-2|TRBJ2-1
CASSPGRGGAYNEQFF
TGTGCCAGCAGCCCTGGGCGGGGAGGGGCCTACAATGAGCAGTTCTTC
>-|-|TRBV12-3/TRBV12-4|TRBJ2-5
CASSRTIRGETQYF
TGTGCCAGCAGTAGGACAATCCGGGGAGAGACCCAGTACTTC
>-|TRBD2|TRBV5-6|TRBJ2-3
CASSPTTGGSPDTQYF
TGTGCCAGCAGCCCAACCACTGGCGGGAGCCCAGATACGCAGTATTTT
>few|-|TRBV6-5|TRBJ2-5
CASSSAFQETQYF
TGTGCCAGCAGCTCAGCCTTCCAAGAGACCCAGTACTTC
>few|-|TRBV27|TRBJ2-5
CASSLWGVQETQYF
TGTGCCAGCAGTTTATGGGGAGTTCAAGAGACCCAGTACTTC
>once|TRBD1|TRBV2|TRBJ1-4
CASTPGGHNEKLFF
TGTGCCAGTACCCCAGGGGGGCATAATGAAAAACTGTTTTTT
>-|TRBD1|TRBV3-1|TRBJ2-2
CASSLWDRGLGGELFF
TGTGCCAGCAGCCTCTGGGACAGGGGGCTGGGCGGGGAGCTGTTTTTT
>-|TRBD1|TRBV29-1|TRBJ1-2
CSGYRGEDGYTF
TGCAGTGGTTACAGGGGAGAGGATGGCTACACCTTC
>-|-|TRBV27|TRBJ2-3
CASSILRTQGAEDTQYF
TGTGCCAGCAGTATCCTCCGAACGCAGGGAGCGGAAGATACGCAGTATTTT
>-|TRBD1|TRBV20-1|TRBJ1-2
CGARDRGFNYGYTF
TGCGGTGCTAGGGACAGGGGGTTCAACTATGGCTACACCTTC
>few|TRBD2|TRBV7-2|TRBJ2-1
CASSLASGGSYNEQFF
TGTGCCAGCAGCCTAGCTAGCGGGGGGTCCTACAATGAGCAGTTCTTC
>-|-|TRBV29-1|TRBJ2-5
CSVGQGGAGETQYF
TGCAGCGTAGGACAGGGAGGGGCGGGTGAGACCCAGTACTTC
>few|TRBD1|TRBV12-3/TRBV12-4|TRBJ2-5
CASSSRDREETQYF
TGTGCCAGCAGTTCCCGGGACAGGGAAGAGACCCAGTACTTC
>many|TRBD2|TRBV5-6|TRBJ2-5
CASGTSGASQYF
TGTGCCAGCGGGACTAGCGGGGCGAGCCAGTACTTC
>-|TRBD2|TRBV6-2/TRBV6-3|TRBJ2-2
CASNPGLAGATTGELFF
TGTGCCAGCAATCCGGGACTAGCGGGGGCTACGACCGGGGAGCTGTTTTTT
>once|TRBD1|TRBV29-1|TRBJ1-2
CSVAQGARGYTF
TGCAGCGTAGCACAGGGGGCGCGAGGCTACACCTTC
>-|-|TRBV19|TRBJ2-3
CASSMGRRNPDTQYF
TGTGCCAGTAGTATGGGGCGGCGGAACCCAGATACGCAGTATTTT
>-|-|TRBV4-1|TRBJ1-2
CASSRSGIEYGYTF
TGCGCCAGCAGCCGGTCGGGGATTGAGTATGGCTACACCTTC
>-|TRBD1|TRBV7-2|TRBJ2-2
CASSRDRGRTGELFF
TGTGCCAGCAGCAGGGACAGGGGGCGCACCGGGGAGCTGTTTTTT